This TCR beta chain was captured in a study of tumor-infiltrating lymphocytes in primary liver carcinoma. Study-wide background: The patients comprised men and women between the ages of 30 and 69 years. Study outcomes and limitations: Detection in all five tumor regions applied to only about 8-24% of top clones.

Co-extracted RNA and DNA came from around 18-30 mg of unsorted bulk tissue. The patients had histopathologically diagnosed primary liver carcinoma, and their disease was treated by surgical resection. Each individual tumor supplied samples from five separate regions. This clonotype has a handful of counts. The target antigen is unknown. CDR3 length equals 15 residues. V lost 2 bases and J 7 bases, leaving 17 bases between the germline ends. The germline V gene encodes CDR1 SGHRS and CDR2 YFSETQ. A constant-region primer served to make TCR beta cDNA from approximately 490 ng total RNA. Library construction for TCR beta comprised three nested multiplex PCR rounds performed with slightly modified ARM-PCR. Running 9 to 10 cycles apiece, the first two PCR rounds relied on TRBV1-TRBV30 forward primers together with a C-beta reverse primer. TCRdb fed the multiplex PCR reads into MiXCR, producing one record per CDR3 protein. The repertoire holds 110,000 or so distinct CDR3 sequences, with around 84% as singletons.

This chain connects TRBV5-1 to TRBJ2-3, with D tentatively TRBD2 (6 bases). The sequence derives from a man in his forties with primary liver carcinoma and hepatitis B virus infection. Specimen: liver tumor tissue from sampling region 3. Subset here: tumor region T3, left-lateral pole. In DNA, the CDR3 is TGCGCCAGCAGCTTTGGCGGGATTAGCACCAATACGCAGTATTTT. Residues: CASSFGGISTNTQYF.